What follows describes a single TCR beta chain. Germline CDR1 SGHNT, CDR2 YYREEE (reference sequence). The CDR3 length is 15 residues. Trimming shortened V by 5 bases and J by 7 bases, and 19 bases separated the two germline ends. This specimen belongs to a study of chemoradiotherapy in HPV16-positive cancers. Here immunoSEQ multiplex PCR was the method, and the copy in TCRdb shows in-frame clones only, minus some. The sample includes 20,000 to 25,000 clones, roughly 90% of them seen just once. The V and J genes are TRBV5-4 and TRBJ2-1; D perhaps matches TRBD1 (6 bases). The clonotype comes from a human donor with HPV-associated anogenital cancer. The input for sequencing was blood, taken from a patient who underwent chemoradiotherapy. Here the CDR3 DNA reads TGTGCCAGCAGACCGGGACACCTCGAAGGGAATGAGCAGTTCTTC. This codes for CASRPGHLEGNEQFF.